This T cell receptor beta chain came from a study of blood T cell repertoires in COVID-19. As for the study in general: PBMCs, B-cell-depleted T cells, or T cells were the source of the cDNA or gDNA that made up the material.

Some clones are missing from TCRdb's copy, which holds only in-frame ones; the method was immunoSEQ multiplex PCR. The data contain over 85,000 clones, roughly 87% of them singletons. There are 17 residues in the CDR3. The germline V gene encodes CDR1 SNHLY and CDR2 FYNNEI. The sequence came from a woman aged 50 to 60 with COVID-19, enrolled during active disease. The rearrangement uses TRBV2 and TRBJ2-3; 7 nucleotides line up with TRBD2. Sequencing was done on a sample of peripheral blood. The CDR3 DNA sequence: TGTGCAAGCCTCGGTCGGCGGGGGTGGTCTAGCACAGATACGCAGTATTTT. Residues: CASLGRRGWSSTDTQYF.